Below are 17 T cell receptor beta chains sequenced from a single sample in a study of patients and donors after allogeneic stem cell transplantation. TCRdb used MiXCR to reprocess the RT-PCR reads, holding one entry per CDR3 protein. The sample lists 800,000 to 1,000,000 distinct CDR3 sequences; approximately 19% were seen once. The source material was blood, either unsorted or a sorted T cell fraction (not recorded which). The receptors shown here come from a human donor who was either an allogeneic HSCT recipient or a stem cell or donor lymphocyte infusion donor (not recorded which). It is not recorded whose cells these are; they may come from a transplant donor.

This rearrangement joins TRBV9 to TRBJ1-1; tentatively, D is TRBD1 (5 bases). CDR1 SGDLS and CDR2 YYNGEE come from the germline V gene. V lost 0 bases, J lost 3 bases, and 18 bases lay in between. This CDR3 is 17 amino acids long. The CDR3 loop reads CASSVVPPGGGDTEAFF. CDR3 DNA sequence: TGTGCCAGCAGCGTAGTACCCCCCGGGGGTGGGGACACTGAAGCTTTCTTT.

In DNA, the CDR3 is TGTGCCAGCAGCGTTGTGAGCGGGGGGGCTCGTGAGCAGTTCTTC. It encodes CASSVVSGGAREQFF. The V gene is TRBV9, the J gene TRBJ2-1; 10 bases are shared with TRBD2. Per the germline V gene, CDR1 is SGDLS and CDR2 is YYNGEE. V lost 2 bases and J lost 9; bases outside the gene matches: 8. The CDR3 consists of 15 residues. The entire variable domain, with the rest obtained from reference TRBV9 and TRBJ2-1, is as follows: DSGVTQTPKHLITATGQRVTLRCSPRSGDLSVYWYQQSLDQGLQFLIQYYNGEERAKGNILERFSAQQFPDLHSELNLSSLELGDSALYFCASSVVSGGAREQFFGPGTRLTVL.

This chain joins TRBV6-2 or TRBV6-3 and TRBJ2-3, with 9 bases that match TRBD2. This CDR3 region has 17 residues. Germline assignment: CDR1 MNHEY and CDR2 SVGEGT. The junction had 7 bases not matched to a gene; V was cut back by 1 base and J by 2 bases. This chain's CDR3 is CASSYWYLAGNTDTQYF. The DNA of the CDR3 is TGTGCCAGCAGTTACTGGTACCTAGCGGGGAACACAGATACGCAGTATTTT.

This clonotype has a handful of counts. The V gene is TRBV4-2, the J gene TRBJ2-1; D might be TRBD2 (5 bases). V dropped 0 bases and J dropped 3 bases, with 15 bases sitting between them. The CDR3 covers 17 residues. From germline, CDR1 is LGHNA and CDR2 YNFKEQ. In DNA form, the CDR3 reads TGTGCCAGCAGCCAAGATCTTCGACTAAGAAGCTACAATGAGCAGTTCTTC. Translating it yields CASSQDLRLRSYNEQFF.

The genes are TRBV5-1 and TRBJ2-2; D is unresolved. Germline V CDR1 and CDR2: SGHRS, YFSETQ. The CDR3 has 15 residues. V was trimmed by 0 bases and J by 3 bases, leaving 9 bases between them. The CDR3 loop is CASSLDLLDTGELFF. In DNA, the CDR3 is TGCGCCAGCAGCTTGGATTTACTCGACACCGGGGAGCTGTTTTTT.

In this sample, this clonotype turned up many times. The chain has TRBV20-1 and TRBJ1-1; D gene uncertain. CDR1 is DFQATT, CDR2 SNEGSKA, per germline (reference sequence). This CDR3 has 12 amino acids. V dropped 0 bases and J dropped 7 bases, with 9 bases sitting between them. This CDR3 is CSARDSVYEAFF. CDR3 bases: TGCAGTGCTAGAGATTCTGTTTATGAAGCTTTCTTT.

The DNA for the CDR3 is TGTGCCATCAGCCCAGGAGGCGTGAACACTGAAGCTTTCTTT. It codes for CAISPGGVNTEAFF. The rearrangement links TRBV10-3 to TRBJ1-1, with no clear D. The germline V gene encodes CDR1 ENHRY and CDR2 SYGVKD. The CDR3 is 14 residues long. Trimming stripped 6 bases from V and 0 bases from J, with 11 bases between.

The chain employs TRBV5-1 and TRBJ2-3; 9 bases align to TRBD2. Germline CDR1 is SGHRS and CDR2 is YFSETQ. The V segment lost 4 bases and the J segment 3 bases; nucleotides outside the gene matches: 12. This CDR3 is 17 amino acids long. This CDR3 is CASSLGGGGEITDTQYF. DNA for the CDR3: TGCGCCAGCAGCCTTGGTGGCGGGGGGGAGATAACAGATACGCAGTATTTT.

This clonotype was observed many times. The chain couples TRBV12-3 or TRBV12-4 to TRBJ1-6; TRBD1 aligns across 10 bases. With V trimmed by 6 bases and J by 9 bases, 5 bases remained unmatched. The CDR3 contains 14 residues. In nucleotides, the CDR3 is TGTGCCAGCAGAACTCGGACAGGGGGTTCACCCCTCCACTTT. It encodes CASRTRTGGSPLHF.

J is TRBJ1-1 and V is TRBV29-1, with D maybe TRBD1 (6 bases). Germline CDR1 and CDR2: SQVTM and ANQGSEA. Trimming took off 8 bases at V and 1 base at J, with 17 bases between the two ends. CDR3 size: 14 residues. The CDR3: CSSPPSQGNTEAFF. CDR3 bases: TGCAGCTCACCCCCATCACAGGGGAACACTGAAGCTTTCTTT.

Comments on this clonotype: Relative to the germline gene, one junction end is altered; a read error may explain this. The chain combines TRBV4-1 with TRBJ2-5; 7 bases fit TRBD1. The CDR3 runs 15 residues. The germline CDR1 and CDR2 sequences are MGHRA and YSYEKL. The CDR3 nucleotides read TGCTCCAGCAGCCAAGCCGACAGGGCGGCGGAGACCCAGTACTTC. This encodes CSSSQADRAAETQYF.

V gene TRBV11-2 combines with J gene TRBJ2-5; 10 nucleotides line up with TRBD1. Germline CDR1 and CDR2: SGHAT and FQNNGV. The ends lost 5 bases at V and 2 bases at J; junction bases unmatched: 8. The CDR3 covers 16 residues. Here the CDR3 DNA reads TGTGCCAGCAGCGCCCGACAGGGGGCGCGGCAAGAGACCCAGTACTTC. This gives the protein CASSARQGARQETQYF.

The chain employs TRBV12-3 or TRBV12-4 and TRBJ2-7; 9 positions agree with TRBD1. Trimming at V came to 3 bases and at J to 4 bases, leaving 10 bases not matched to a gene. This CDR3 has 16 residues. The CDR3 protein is CASSFLLGQGMYEQYF. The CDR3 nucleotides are TGTGCCAGCAGTTTTCTTCTTGGACAGGGGATGTACGAGCAGTACTTC.

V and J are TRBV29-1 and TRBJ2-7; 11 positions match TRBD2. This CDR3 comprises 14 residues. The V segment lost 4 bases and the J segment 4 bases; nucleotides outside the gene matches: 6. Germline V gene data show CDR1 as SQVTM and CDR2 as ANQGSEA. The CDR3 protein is CSVGRTSGPYEQYF. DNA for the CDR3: TGCAGCGTTGGACGGACTAGCGGGCCGTACGAGCAGTACTTC.

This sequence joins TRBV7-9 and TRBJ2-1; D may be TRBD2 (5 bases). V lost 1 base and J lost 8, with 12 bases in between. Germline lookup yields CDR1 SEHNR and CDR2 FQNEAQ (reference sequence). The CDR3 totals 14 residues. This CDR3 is CASSLESSIDEQFF. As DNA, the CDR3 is TGTGCCAGCAGCTTAGAATCTAGCATAGATGAGCAGTTCTTC. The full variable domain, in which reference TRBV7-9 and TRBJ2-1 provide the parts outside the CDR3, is DTGVSQNPRHKITKRGQNVTFRCDPISEHNRLYWYRQTLGQGPEFLTYFQNEAQLEKSRLLSDRFSAERPKGSFSTLEIQRTEQGDSAMYLCASSLESSIDEQFFGPGTRLTVL.

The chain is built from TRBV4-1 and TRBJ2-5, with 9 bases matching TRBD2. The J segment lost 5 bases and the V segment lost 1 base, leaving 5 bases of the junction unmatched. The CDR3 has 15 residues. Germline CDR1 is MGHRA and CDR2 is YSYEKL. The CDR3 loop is CASSQVGLAGETQYF. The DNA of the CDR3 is TGCGCCAGCAGCCAAGTCGGGCTAGCGGGGGAGACCCAGTACTTC.

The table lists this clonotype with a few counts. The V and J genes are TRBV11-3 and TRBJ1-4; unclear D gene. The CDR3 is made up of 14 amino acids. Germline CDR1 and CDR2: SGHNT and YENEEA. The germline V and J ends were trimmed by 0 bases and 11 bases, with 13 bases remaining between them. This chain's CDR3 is CASSLEGSSHKLFF. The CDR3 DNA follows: TGTGCCAGCAGCTTAGAGGGTAGCAGCCACAAACTGTTTTTT.